Listed below are T cell receptor beta chains from one sample, sequenced in a study of identical twins. Each CDR3 protein gets one entry after TCRdb re-called the 5' RACE reads with MiXCR. Among around 240,000 distinct CDR3 sequences listed, roughly 7% were seen once. Another study also made use of these data, one on yellow fever vaccine responses in identical twins.

The material sequenced was memory (CD45RO+) T cells sorted from blood. Source of these receptors: a woman younger than 30 in good health. Both conserved end residues are part of each CDR3. D genes are given only for firm matches. Clone sizes are given selectively: once, few, many, or a class where the clone is expanded.

TRBJ1-4	NA	TRBV28	NA	CATGRVATNEKLFF	TGTGCCACCGGAAGGGTTGCAACTAATGAAAAACTGTTTTTT
TRBJ2-1	few	TRBV7-2	TRBD1	CASSFPGQGPYEQFF	TGTGCCAGCAGCTTCCCGGGACAGGGTCCCTATGAGCAGTTCTTC
TRBJ1-1	few	TRBV20-1	NA	CSATDGGNTEAFF	TGCAGTGCTACAGATGGGGGGAACACTGAAGCTTTCTTT
TRBJ1-5	many	TRBV20-1	NA	CSARPGRTPNQPQHF	TGCAGTGCTAGACCGGGACGGACCCCAAATCAGCCCCAGCATTTT
TRBJ2-1	many	TRBV24-1	NA	CATSDSWYNEQFF	TGTGCCACCAGTGATTCCTGGTACAATGAGCAGTTCTTC
TRBJ1-5	many	TRBV4-1	NA	CASSQGPRTAFPDQPQHF	TGCGCCAGCAGCCAAGGGCCCCGGACCGCTTTTCCAGATCAGCCCCAGCATTTT
TRBJ2-1	few	TRBV18	NA	CASSPPPPLLSSYNEQFF	TGTGCCAGCTCACCACCGCCCCCCCTTCTTTCCTCCTACAATGAGCAGTTCTTC
TRBJ2-1	few	TRBV7-9	NA	CASSLPAGSHEQFF	TGTGCCAGCAGCTTACCGGCAGGGAGCCATGAGCAGTTCTTC
TRBJ1-1	many	TRBV12-3/TRBV12-4	NA	CASSSRGANTEAFF	TGTGCCAGCAGTTCCCGGGGAGCGAACACTGAAGCTTTCTTT
TRBJ2-1	NA	TRBV10-2	NA	CASSEDGKGSYNEQFF	TGCGCCAGCAGTGAGGACGGGAAGGGCTCCTACAATGAGCAGTTCTTC
TRBJ2-2	NA	TRBV24-1	NA	CATSAPTSSKNTGELFF	TGTGCCACCAGTGCTCCAACTAGCAGCAAAAACACCGGGGAGCTGTTTTTT
TRBJ2-1	many	TRBV20-1	NA	CSARPLPGEVNEQFF	TGCAGTGCTAGGCCTCTCCCGGGAGAGGTTAATGAGCAGTTCTTC
TRBJ2-7	few	TRBV5-1	NA	CASNPGHTNSYEQYF	TGCGCCAGCAACCCCGGACATACCAACTCCTACGAGCAGTACTTC
TRBJ1-5	few	TRBV12-3/TRBV12-4	TRBD1	CADLFRRTGSNQPQHF	TGTGCCGACCTTTTCCGTCGGACAGGGAGCAATCAGCCCCAGCATTTT
TRBJ1-1	many	TRBV20-1	TRBD1	CSAKKTGVDTEAFF	TGCAGTGCCAAGAAGACAGGGGTCGACACTGAAGCTTTCTTT
TRBJ2-3	NA	TRBV6-6	NA	CASSYMTDTQYF	TGTGCCAGCAGTTATATGACAGATACGCAGTATTTT
TRBJ2-1	many	TRBV9	NA	CASTTQQVSSYNEQFF	TGTGCCAGCACCACACAACAGGTTAGCTCCTACAATGAGCAGTTCTTC
TRBJ2-1	NA	TRBV20-1	NA	CSARPPGPYNEQFF	TGCAGTGCTAGACCCCCGGGTCCCTACAATGAGCAGTTCTTC
TRBJ1-1	NA	TRBV11-2	NA	CASSSQRGRTEAFF	TGTGCCAGCAGCTCCCAACGGGGGCGGACTGAAGCTTTCTTT
TRBJ2-7	many	TRBV7-2	NA	CASSRRSPGSSYEQYF	TGTGCCAGCAGCCGACGATCACCGGGAAGCTCCTACGAGCAGTACTTC
TRBJ2-2	many	TRBV4-2	NA	CASSQEWTNTGELFF	TGTGCCAGCAGCCAAGAATGGACAAACACCGGGGAGCTGTTTTTT
TRBJ1-5	few	TRBV6-5	TRBD1	CASSSHTGGGQPQHF	TGTGCCAGCAGTTCCCATACAGGGGGCGGTCAGCCCCAGCATTTT
TRBJ2-1	few	TRBV20-1	NA	CSARASVNEQFF	TGCAGTGCTAGAGCCTCCGTGAACGAGCAGTTCTTC
TRBJ2-7	few	TRBV27	TRBD2	CASYRGTSGSHEQYF	TGTGCCAGCTACCGCGGGACTAGCGGGAGCCACGAGCAGTACTTC
TRBJ2-1	many	TRBV28	TRBD1	CASNSGTGEYNEQFF	TGTGCCAGCAACTCCGGGACAGGGGAGTACAATGAGCAGTTCTTC
TRBJ1-5	many	TRBV29-1	TRBD1	CSGRTGLWVIGNQPQHF	TGCAGCGGAAGGACAGGCCTGTGGGTTATCGGCAATCAGCCCCAGCATTTT
TRBJ2-3	once	TRBV5-4	NA	CASSLREAPLRAQYF	TGTGCCAGCAGCCTCCGTGAGGCCCCGCTCCGGGCGCAGTATTTT
TRBJ1-4	NA	TRBV5-6	TRBD1	CASSSPGQGAANEKLFF	TGTGCCAGCAGCTCACCGGGACAGGGGGCAGCTAATGAAAAACTGTTTTTT
TRBJ2-1	many	TRBV20-1	TRBD1	CSARRTGGSRGLYNEQFF	TGCAGTGCTAGGCGGACAGGGGGCTCGCGGGGGCTGTACAATGAGCAGTTCTTC
TRBJ2-3	NA	TRBV20-1	NA	CSARDRGRTDTQYF	TGCAGTGCTAGAGATCGGGGGAGAACAGATACGCAGTATTTT
TRBJ1-2	NA	TRBV7-9	TRBD1	CASSLVQGYGYTF	TGTGCCAGCAGCTTAGTACAGGGGTATGGCTACACCTTC
TRBJ2-1	many	TRBV15	NA	CATSREGIEQFF	TGTGCCACCAGCAGAGAGGGAATTGAGCAGTTCTTC
TRBJ2-1	many	TRBV20-1	TRBD2	CSARAGREHNEQFF	TGCAGTGCTAGGGCGGGGCGGGAGCACAATGAGCAGTTCTTC
TRBJ1-1	many	TRBV5-1	NA	CASSAVLGARTEAFF	TGCGCCAGCAGCGCCGTGTTGGGGGCAAGGACTGAAGCTTTCTTT
TRBJ1-1	NA	TRBV6-5	NA	CASSYPGDTTEAFF	TGTGCCAGCAGTTACCCCGGGGATACCACTGAAGCTTTCTTT
TRBJ2-1	few	TRBV10-3	TRBD1	CAISERQGVNEQFF	TGTGCCATCAGTGAGCGGCAGGGGGTGAATGAGCAGTTCTTC
TRBJ2-1	many	TRBV3-1	NA	CASSPTAVIANEQFF	TGTGCCAGCAGCCCCACAGCGGTAATCGCCAATGAGCAGTTCTTC
TRBJ1-1	NA	TRBV5-5	NA	CASSLATTEAFF	TGTGCCAGCAGCTTGGCCACGACTGAAGCTTTCTTT
TRBJ1-4	many	TRBV7-6	TRBD1	CASSNPGQGATNEKLFF	TGTGCCAGCAGCAATCCGGGACAGGGGGCAACTAATGAAAAACTGTTTTTT
TRBJ2-1	many	TRBV12-3/TRBV12-4	NA	CASSLSHLANEQFF	TGTGCCAGCAGTCTTTCCCACTTGGCCAATGAGCAGTTCTTC
TRBJ2-5	NA	TRBV7-2	NA	CASSLAPGRKETQYF	TGTGCCAGCAGCTTAGCGCCAGGGAGGAAAGAGACCCAGTACTTC
TRBJ2-1	few	TRBV7-8	NA	CASSFSGGVDEQFF	TGTGCCAGCAGCTTTAGCGGAGGGGTCGATGAGCAGTTCTTC
TRBJ1-1	few	TRBV6-1	NA	CASSAQERGTEAFF	TGTGCCAGCAGCGCCCAGGAGCGAGGCACTGAAGCTTTCTTT
TRBJ1-5	few	TRBV20-1	NA	CSAGETVRPQHF	TGCAGTGCGGGGGAGACAGTTCGGCCCCAGCATTTT
TRBJ2-7	NA	TRBV6-4	TRBD2	CASSDSGSGNYEQYF	TGTGCCAGCAGTGACTCGGGTAGCGGGAACTACGAGCAGTACTTC
TRBJ2-1	many	TRBV18	TRBD2	CASSPPTLAGGSEQFF	TGTGCCAGCTCACCACCGACGCTAGCGGGAGGGTCTGAGCAGTTCTTC
TRBJ2-3	few	TRBV6-2/TRBV6-3	NA	CASRKNGGTSTDTQYF	TGTGCCAGCAGGAAGAACGGGGGAACATCCACAGATACGCAGTATTTT
TRBJ2-1	NA	TRBV6-4	TRBD2	CASSEGGTVHEQFF	TGTGCCAGCAGTGAGGGGGGGACCGTTCATGAGCAGTTCTTC
TRBJ2-5	NA	TRBV7-2	NA	CASSLAMGVKFKETQYF	TGTGCCAGCAGCCTAGCCATGGGGGTAAAGTTTAAAGAGACCCAGTACTTC
TRBJ2-7	many	TRBV12-3/TRBV12-4	NA	CASSLASSYEQYF	TGTGCCAGCAGTTTAGCGAGCTCCTACGAGCAGTACTTC
TRBJ1-6	many	TRBV20-1	NA	CSATDESRRYNSPLHF	TGCAGTGCTACGGATGAGTCCCGAAGGTATAATTCACCCCTCCACTTT
TRBJ1-1	many	TRBV28	NA	CASREGPKATEAFF	TGTGCCAGTCGCGAGGGTCCCAAGGCCACTGAAGCTTTCTTT
TRBJ1-4	few	TRBV2	NA	CASSEAQWGKLFF	TGTGCCAGCAGTGAAGCGCAGTGGGGAAAACTGTTTTTT
TRBJ2-2	many	TRBV5-1	TRBD2	CASSVSGTSVSGELFF	TGCGCCAGCAGCGTCTCCGGGACTAGCGTTTCCGGGGAGCTGTTTTTT
TRBJ2-2	few	TRBV25-1	TRBD2	CASSRGLGTSRDTGELFF	TGTGCCAGCAGCAGGGGTCTCGGGACTAGCCGAGACACCGGGGAGCTGTTTTTT